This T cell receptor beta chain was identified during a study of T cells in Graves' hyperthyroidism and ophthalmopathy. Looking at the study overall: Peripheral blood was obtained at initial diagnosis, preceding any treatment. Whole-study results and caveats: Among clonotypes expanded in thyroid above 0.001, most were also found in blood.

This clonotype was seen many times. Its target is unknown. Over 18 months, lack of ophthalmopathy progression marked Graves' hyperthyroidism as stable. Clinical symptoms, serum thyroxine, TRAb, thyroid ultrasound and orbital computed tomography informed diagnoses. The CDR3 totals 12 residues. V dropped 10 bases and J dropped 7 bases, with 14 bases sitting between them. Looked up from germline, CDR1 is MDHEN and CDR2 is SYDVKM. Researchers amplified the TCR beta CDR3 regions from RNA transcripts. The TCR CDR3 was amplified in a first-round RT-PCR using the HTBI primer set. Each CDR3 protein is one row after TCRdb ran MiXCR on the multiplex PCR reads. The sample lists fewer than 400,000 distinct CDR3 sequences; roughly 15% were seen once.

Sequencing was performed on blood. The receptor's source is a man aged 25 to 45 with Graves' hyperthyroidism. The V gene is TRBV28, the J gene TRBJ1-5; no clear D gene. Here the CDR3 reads CATTRPSQPQHF. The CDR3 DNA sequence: TGTGCCACGACGAGGCCTAGCCAGCCCCAGCATTTT.